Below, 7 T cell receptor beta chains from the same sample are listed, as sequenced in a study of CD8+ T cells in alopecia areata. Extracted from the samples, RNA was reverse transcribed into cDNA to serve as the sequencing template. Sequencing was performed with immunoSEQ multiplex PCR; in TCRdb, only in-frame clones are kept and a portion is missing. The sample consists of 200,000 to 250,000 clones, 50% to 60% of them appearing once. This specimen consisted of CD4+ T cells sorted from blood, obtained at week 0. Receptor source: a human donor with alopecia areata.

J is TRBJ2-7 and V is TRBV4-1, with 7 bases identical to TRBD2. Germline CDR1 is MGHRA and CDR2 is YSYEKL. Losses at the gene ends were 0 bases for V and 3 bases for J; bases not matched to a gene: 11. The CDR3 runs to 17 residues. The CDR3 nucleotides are TGCGCCAGCAGCCAAGATCCGCTAGCGGCCTTTCTCTACGAGCAGTACTTC. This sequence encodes CASSQDPLAAFLYEQYF.

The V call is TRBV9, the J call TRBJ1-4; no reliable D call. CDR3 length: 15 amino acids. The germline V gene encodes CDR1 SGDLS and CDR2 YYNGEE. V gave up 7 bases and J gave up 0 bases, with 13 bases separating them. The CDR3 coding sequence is TGTGCCAGCTCGCCCAGAGCGGCAACTAATGAAAAACTGTTTTTT. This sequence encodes CASSPRAATNEKLFF.

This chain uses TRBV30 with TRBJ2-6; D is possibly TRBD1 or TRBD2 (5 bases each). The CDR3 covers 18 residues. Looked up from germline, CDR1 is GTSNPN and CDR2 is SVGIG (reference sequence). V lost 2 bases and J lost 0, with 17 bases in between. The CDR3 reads CAWSIWGKGSSGANVLTF. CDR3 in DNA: TGTGCCTGGAGTATTTGGGGGAAAGGTTCCTCTGGGGCCAACGTCCTGACTTTC.

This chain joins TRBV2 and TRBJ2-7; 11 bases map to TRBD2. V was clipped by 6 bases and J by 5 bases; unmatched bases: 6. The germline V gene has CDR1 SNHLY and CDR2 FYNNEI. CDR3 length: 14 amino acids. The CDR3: CASRSSGRNNEQYF. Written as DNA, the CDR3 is TGTGCCAGCAGGTCTAGCGGGAGGAACAACGAGCAGTACTTC.

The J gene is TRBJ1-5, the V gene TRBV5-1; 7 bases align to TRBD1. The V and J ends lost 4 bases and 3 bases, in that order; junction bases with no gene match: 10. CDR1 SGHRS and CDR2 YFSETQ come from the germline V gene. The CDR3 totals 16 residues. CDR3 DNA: TGCGCCAGCAGCCCCGGGACAGACCCCTACAATCAGCCCCAGCATTTT. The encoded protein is CASSPGTDPYNQPQHF.

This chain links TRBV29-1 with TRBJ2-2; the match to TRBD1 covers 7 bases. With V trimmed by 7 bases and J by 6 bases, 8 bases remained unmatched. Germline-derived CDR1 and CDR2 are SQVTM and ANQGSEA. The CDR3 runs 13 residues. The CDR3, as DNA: TGCAGCGCTAGACAGGGTGTAGCCGGGGAGCTGTTTTTT. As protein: CSARQGVAGELFF.

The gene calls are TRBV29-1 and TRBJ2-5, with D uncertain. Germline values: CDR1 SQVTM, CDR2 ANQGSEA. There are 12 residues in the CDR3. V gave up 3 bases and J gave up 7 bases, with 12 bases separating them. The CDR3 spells CSVDVGLGTQYF. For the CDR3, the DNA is TGCAGCGTTGACGTAGGGCTAGGGACCCAGTACTTC.